Below are 16 T cell receptor beta chains sequenced from a single sample in a study of blood T cell repertoires in COVID-19. Data came from immunoSEQ multiplex PCR; TCRdb stores just in-frame clones and leaves some out. The sample includes 150,000 to 200,000 clones, around nine tenths of them seen just once. Sequenced input: PBMCs or T cells enriched from blood (not recorded which). These receptors all stem from a woman between 18 and 30 years old who had recovered from COVID-19.

This CDR3 is CASSSKRTANYGYTF. The CDR3 nucleotides are TGTGCCAGCAGCTCTAAGAGGACAGCTAACTATGGCTACACCTTC. This chain connects TRBV7-2 to TRBJ1-2; perhaps TRBD1 as D (6 bases). The CDR3 spans 15 residues. Trimming removed 4 bases from V and 0 bases from J, with 12 bases in between. CDR1 is SGHTA and CDR2 is FQGNSA in the germline V gene.

This clone was seen only once. The chain joins TRBV28 to TRBJ2-2, with 7 bases aligning to TRBD1. V lost 4 bases to trimming and J lost 0 bases; unmatched junction nucleotides: 5. Germline V gene data show CDR1 as MDHEN and CDR2 as SYDVKM. This CDR3 spans 16 amino acids. The CDR3 loop is CASSSTGQTNTGELFF. The CDR3 coding sequence is TGTGCCAGCAGTTCGACAGGGCAAACGAACACCGGGGAGCTGTTTTTT.

The rearrangement links TRBV28 to TRBJ1-1, with a tentative D call TRBD1 (5 bases). This CDR3 has 13 residues. CDR1 is MDHEN and CDR2 is SYDVKM in the germline V gene. V was cut by 2 bases and J by 11 bases, with 15 bases left in between. CDR3 in DNA: TGTGCCAGCAGTTTACTCCGGGGACTTTTTGCTTTCTTT. Translating it yields CASSLLRGLFAFF. The entire variable domain, with the rest obtained from reference TRBV28 and TRBJ1-1, is as follows: DVKVTQSSRYLVKRTGEKVFLECVQDMDHENMFWYRQDPGLGLRLIYFSYDVKMKEKGDIPEGYSVSREKKERFSLILESASTNQTSMYLCASSLLRGLFAFFGQGTRLTVV.

V is TRBV7-9 and J is TRBJ1-4; no reliable D call. Deletions cut 5 bases from V and 5 bases from J, with 12 bases between. CDR1 is SEHNR and CDR2 is FQNEAQ in the germline V gene (reference sequence). The CDR3 is 14 amino acids. In nucleotides, the CDR3 is TGTGCCAGCAGCGGAGGGTGGCGGAATGAAAAACTGTTTTTT. This translates into CASSGGWRNEKLFF.

This clone was seen a handful of times. The gene calls are TRBV6-5 and TRBJ1-6; D gene unclear. Germline assignment: CDR1 MNHEY and CDR2 SVGAGI. With 1 base removed from V and 8 bases from J, the gap between germline ends came to 6 bases. The CDR3 covers 13 residues. The CDR3 loop reads CASSYFEDSPLHF. The CDR3 DNA is TGTGCCAGCAGTTACTTCGAGGATTCACCCCTCCACTTT.

The chain uses TRBV5-4 and TRBJ2-7, with 9 bases aligning to TRBD1. Germline trimming cut 4 bases from V and 5 bases from J; bases unmatched to any gene: 7. Germline values: CDR1 SGHNT, CDR2 YYREEE (reference sequence). This CDR3 has 14 residues. In DNA, the CDR3 is TGTGCCAGCAGCCCACCGGACAGGGGAGACGAGCAGTACTTC. Translation gives CASSPPDRGDEQYF.

The rearrangement joins TRBV5-1 to TRBJ1-2, with D unresolved. CDR1 and CDR2 (germline): SGHRS, YFSETQ. The V end lost 0 bases, the J end lost 8 bases, and 17 bases lay between the germline ends. This CDR3 has 15 amino acids. The CDR3 DNA reads TGCGCCAGCAGCTTGGCTCCGGGGAGCTCGAGGGGCTACACCTTC. Its protein is CASSLAPGSSRGYTF.

This clone was counted a few times. This chain connects TRBV24-1 to TRBJ2-1; 9 bases agree with TRBD1. Germline V gives CDR1 KGHDR, CDR2 SFDVKD. CDR3 length equals 15 residues. V lost 6 bases, J lost 7 bases, and 9 bases stayed unmatched. The CDR3 DNA reads as TGTGCCACCAGTCGCGGGACAGGGTATGGTAATGAGCAGTTCTTC. Residues: CATSRGTGYGNEQFF.

The rearrangement uses TRBV18 and TRBJ1-1, with D possibly matching TRBD1 (6 bases). V lost 6 bases and J lost 2, with 16 bases in between. The CDR3 is made up of 15 amino acids. Germline V gene sequence: CDR1 KGHSH, CDR2 LQKENI. CDR3 protein: CASSRQGSTNTEAFF. The CDR3 coding sequence is TGTGCCAGCTCGAGGCAGGGGAGCACTAACACTGAAGCTTTCTTT. Combining the CDR3 with reference TRBV18 and TRBJ1-1 gives the whole variable domain NAGVMQNPRHLVRRRGQEARLRCSPMKGHSHVYWYRQLPEEGLKFMVYLQKENIIDESGMPKERFSAEFPKEGPSILRIQQVVRGDSAAYFCASSRQGSTNTEAFFGQGTRLTVV.

This chain connects TRBV5-4 to TRBJ2-5; 7 nucleotides line up with TRBD1. Germline values: CDR1 SGHNT, CDR2 YYREEE (reference sequence). Losses at the gene ends were 5 bases for V and 4 bases for J; bases not matched to a gene: 8. The CDR3 consists of 14 residues. CDR3 sequence: CASRPATGIETQYF. The CDR3 DNA is TGTGCCAGCAGACCTGCGACAGGGATAGAGACCCAGTACTTC.

In regard to this clone: This specimen includes other DNA sequences encoding the same CDR3. The chain carries TRBV11-2 and TRBJ2-3; TRBD2 agrees at 7 bases. The CDR3 runs 15 residues. Per the germline V gene, CDR1 is SGHAT and CDR2 is FQNNGV. The V and J ends lost 3 bases and 1 base, in that order; junction bases with no gene match: 4. The CDR3 here is CASSLRGIGTDTQYF. CDR3 nucleotides: TGTGCCAGCAGCTTGCGGGGGATTGGCACAGATACGCAGTATTTT.

The chain couples TRBV19 to TRBJ2-7; no clear D. V was clipped by 7 bases and J by 3 bases, with 7 bases between them. In germline, CDR1 is LNHDA, CDR2 SQIVND (reference sequence). The CDR3 runs 11 residues. CDR3 sequence: CASTDNYEQYF. CDR3 sequence (DNA): TGTGCCAGTACCGACAACTACGAGCAGTACTTC. The variable domain in full, with the rest retrieved from reference TRBV19 and TRBJ2-7, is DGGITQSPKYLFRKEGQNVTLSCEQNLNHDAMYWYRQDPGQGLRLIYYSQIVNDFQKGDIAEGYSVSREKKESFPLTVTSAQKNPTAFYLCASTDNYEQYFGPGTRLTVT.

The rearrangement uses TRBV2 and TRBJ1-5, with D tentatively TRBD1 (6 bases). Germline V gene sequence: CDR1 SNHLY, CDR2 FYNNEI. The CDR3 is made up of 13 amino acids. V lost 3 bases to trimming and J lost 9 bases, with 12 bases between them. CDR3 DNA sequence: TGTGCCAGCAGTGAGGGGGCTCTGCGGCCCCAGCATTTT. The encoded protein is CASSEGALRPQHF.

This clone turned up a few times. The chain has TRBV15 and TRBJ2-7, with 7 bases lining up with TRBD1. The germline V gene has CDR1 LNHNV and CDR2 YYDKDF (reference sequence). With V trimmed by 3 bases and J by 7 bases, 15 bases remained unmatched. The CDR3 sequence is 16 residues long. The CDR3 DNA reads as TGTGCCACCAGCAGCACAACAGGGGCCCTGCCTGTGGAGCAGTACTTC. This encodes CATSSTTGALPVEQYF. Looking up the rest from reference TRBV15 and TRBJ2-7 gives the full variable domain: DAMVIQNPRYQVTQFGKPVTLSCSQTLNHNVMYWYQQKSSQAPKLLFHYYDKDFNNEADTPDNFQSRRPNTSFCFLDIRSPGLGDTAMYLCATSSTTGALPVEQYFGPGTRLTVT.

This chain links TRBV2 with TRBJ1-2; D is possibly TRBD1 (5 bases). The CDR3 is 16 residues long. V lost 6 bases and J 4 bases, leaving 21 bases between the germline ends. Looked up from germline, CDR1 is SNHLY and CDR2 is FYNNEI. This chain's CDR3 is CASSRTGQGLSYGYTF. CDR3 nucleotides: TGTGCCAGCAGCCGTACAGGCCAGGGCCTAAGCTATGGCTACACCTTC.

V gene TRBV7-3 combines with J gene TRBJ2-2, with D perhaps matching TRBD2 (6 bases). The CDR3 contains 14 residues. Germline-derived CDR1 and CDR2 are SGHTA and FQGTGA. Trimming pared 10 bases from V and 0 bases from J, leaving 12 bases between. The CDR3 reads CATQRGSNTGELFF. The CDR3 DNA sequence: TGTGCCACCCAACGGGGGTCGAACACCGGGGAGCTGTTTTTT. Complete variable domain (other parts from reference TRBV7-3 and TRBJ2-2): GAGVSQTPSNKVTEKGKYVELRCDPISGHTALYWYRQSLGQGPEFLIYFQGTGAADDSGLPNDRFFAVRPEGSVSTLKIQRTERGDSAVYLCATQRGSNTGELFFGEGSRLTVL.